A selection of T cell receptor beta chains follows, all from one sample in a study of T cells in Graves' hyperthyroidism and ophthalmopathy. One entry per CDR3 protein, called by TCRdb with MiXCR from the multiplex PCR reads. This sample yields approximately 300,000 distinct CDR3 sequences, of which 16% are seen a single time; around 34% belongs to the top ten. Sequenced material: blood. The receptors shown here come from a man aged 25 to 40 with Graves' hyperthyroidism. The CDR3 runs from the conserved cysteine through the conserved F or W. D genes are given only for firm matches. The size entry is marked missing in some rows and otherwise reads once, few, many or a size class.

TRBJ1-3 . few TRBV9 CASSVEGGGGNTIYF TGTGCCAGCAGCGTGGAGGGCGGGGGAGGAAACACCATATATTTT
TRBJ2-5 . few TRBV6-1 CASSEWVVGSGETQYF TGTGCCAGCAGTGAATGGGTAGTTGGCAGCGGGGAGACCCAGTACTTC
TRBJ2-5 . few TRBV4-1 CASSQDPRAGETQYF TGCGCCAGCAGCCAAGATCCCAGGGCGGGGGAGACCCAGTACTTC
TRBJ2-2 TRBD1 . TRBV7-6 CASSSVTGTGGNTGELFF TGTGCCAGCAGCTCAGTAACCGGGACAGGGGGCAACACCGGGGAGCTGTTTTTT
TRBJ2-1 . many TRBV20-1 CSADWSTDNEQFF TGCAGTGCAGATTGGTCGACTGACAATGAGCAGTTCTTC
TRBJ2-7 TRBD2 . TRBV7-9 CASSSERGGSYEQYF TGTGCCAGCAGCTCCGAGCGGGGGGGCTCCTACGAGCAGTACTTC
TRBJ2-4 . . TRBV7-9 CASSPLGLAKNIQYF TGTGCCAGCAGCCCCCTTGGTTTAGCCAAAAACATTCAGTACTTC
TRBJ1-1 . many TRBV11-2 CASSGMNTEAFF TGTGCCAGCTCAGGGATGAACACTGAAGCTTTCTTT
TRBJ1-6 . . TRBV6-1 CASSRNRDFNSPLHF TGTGCCAGCAGCCGCAACAGGGACTTCAATTCACCCCTCCACTTT
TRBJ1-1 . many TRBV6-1 CASNLGPNTEAFF TGTGCCAGCAATTTGGGGCCGAACACTGAAGCTTTCTTT
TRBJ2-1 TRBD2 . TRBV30 CAWSRASGAYNEQFF TGTGCCTGGAGTAGGGCTAGCGGGGCCTACAATGAGCAGTTCTTC
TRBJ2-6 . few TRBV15 CATSRPASGANVLTF TGTGCCACCAGCAGACCGGCCTCTGGGGCCAACGTCCTGACTTTC
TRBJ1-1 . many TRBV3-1 CASSQDRVRVTEAFF TGTGCCAGCAGCCAAGATAGGGTCCGTGTAACTGAAGCTTTCTTT
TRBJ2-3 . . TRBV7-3 CASRGRADTQYF TGTGCCAGCAGAGGTAGGGCAGATACGCAGTATTTT
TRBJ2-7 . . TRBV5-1 CASSIAISLGAYNEQYF TGCGCCAGCAGCATTGCCATTTCGTTGGGGGCCTACAATGAGCAGTACTTC
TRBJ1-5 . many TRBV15 CATSPGEGGGQPQHF TGTGCCACCAGCCCCGGGGAGGGCGGAGGCCAGCCCCAGCATTTT
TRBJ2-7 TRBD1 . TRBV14 CASSYGQGVDEQYF TGTGCCAGCAGCTACGGACAGGGGGTCGACGAGCAGTACTTC
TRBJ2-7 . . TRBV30 CAWSEGEVSEQYF TGTGCCTGGTCGGAGGGCGAGGTGTCTGAGCAGTACTTC
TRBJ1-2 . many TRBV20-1 CSARVAGDSNYGYTF TGCAGTGCTAGAGTTGCAGGGGACTCCAACTATGGCTACACCTTC
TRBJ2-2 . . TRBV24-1 CATSDLRQDTGELFF TGTGCCACCAGTGATTTGCGTCAGGACACCGGGGAGCTGTTTTTT
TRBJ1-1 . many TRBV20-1 CSSPFNEAFF TGCAGTTCCCCTTTTAATGAAGCTTTCTTT
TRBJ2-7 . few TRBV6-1 CASSRQQRALPGVYEQYF TGTGCCAGCAGTCGGCAGCAGCGGGCCCTCCCTGGAGTCTACGAGCAGTACTTC
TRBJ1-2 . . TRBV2 CASSGQASYGYTF TGTGCCAGCAGTGGACAGGCTTCCTATGGCTACACCTTC
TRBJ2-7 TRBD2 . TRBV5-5 CATPGRREYPTDYEQYF TGCGCCACGCCTGGAAGGCGGGAGTACCCAACGGACTACGAGCAGTACTTC
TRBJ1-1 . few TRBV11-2 CASSSGAHQAEAFF TGTGCCAGCAGCTCTGGAGCCCACCAGGCTGAAGCTTTCTTT
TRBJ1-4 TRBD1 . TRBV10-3 CAAGTGGNEKLFF TGTGCCGCGGGGACAGGGGGGAATGAAAAACTGTTTTTT
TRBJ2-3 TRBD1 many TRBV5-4 CASSPSPGQETDTQYF TGTGCCAGCAGCCCTTCTCCGGGACAGGAGACAGATACGCAGTATTTT
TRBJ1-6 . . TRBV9 CASSVDGRVNSPLHF TGTGCCAGCAGCGTAGACGGCAGAGTTAATTCACCCCTCCACTTT
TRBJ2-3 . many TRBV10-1 CASSNLKADSTDTQYF TGCGCCAGCAGTAACCTGAAAGCGGATAGCACAGATACGCAGTATTTT
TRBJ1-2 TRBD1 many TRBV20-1 CSARTTGQSGGYTF TGCAGTGCTAGAACGACAGGGCAATCAGGTGGCTACACCTTC
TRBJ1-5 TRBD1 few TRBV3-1 CASSLQGRQPQHF TGTGCCAGCAGCCTACAGGGGCGGCAGCCCCAGCATTTT
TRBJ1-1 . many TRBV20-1 CSARDGGTEAFF TGCAGTGCTAGGGACGGGGGCACTGAAGCTTTCTTT
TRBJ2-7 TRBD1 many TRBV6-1 CASISPGQGNEQYF TGTGCCAGCATTTCGCCCGGACAGGGGAACGAGCAGTACTTC
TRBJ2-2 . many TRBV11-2 CASSLRPTGELFF TGTGCCAGCAGCTTAAGGCCCACCGGGGAGCTGTTTTTT
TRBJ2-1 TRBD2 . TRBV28 CASSEPTSGSYEQFF TGTGCCAGCAGTGAACCGACTAGCGGGAGCTATGAGCAGTTCTTC